This T cell receptor beta chain was sequenced during a study of PD-L1 blockade in urothelial cancer. Measured with immunoSEQ multiplex PCR; TCRdb has only the in-frame clones, and not every one. The sample comprises fewer than 50,000 clones, 79% of which are singletons, and about 9.4% rests with the top ten. V shed 5 bases and J 5 bases; nucleotides not matched to a gene: 6. Germline lookup yields CDR1 MDHEN and CDR2 SYDVKM. This CDR3 contains 14 residues. Time point in this sample: pretreatment peripheral blood. Patients' urothelial carcinoma was locally advanced or metastatic. The TCR sequence derives from a man between 65 and 85 years old with urothelial cancer. The material was PBMCs, obtained around atezolizumab (anti-PD-L1) treatment. The rearrangement joins TRBV28 to TRBJ2-5; 9 bases map to TRBD2. The CDR3 reads CASSPSGNMETQYF. The CDR3 DNA sequence: TGTGCCAGCAGTCCTAGCGGGAATATGGAGACCCAGTACTTC.